This T cell receptor beta chain was found in a study of shared clonotypes between healthy human individuals. Study background: Every donor yielded three CD4 naive, three CD4 memory, two CD8 naive and one CD8 memory plate.

As for this clone: Its antigen is still unknown. The identical CDR3 is also encoded by other nucleotide sequences in the sample.

Profiled with immunoSEQ multiplex PCR; TCRdb holds only in-frame clones, not every one. This sample has about 590,000 clones; just under 97% occur once, and the top ten carry about 0.11%. Positive CCR7 selection of CD45RO-negative cells yielded the naive CD8 cells, and terminally differentiated effector memory CD45RA+ cells were excluded. Study conclusions and caveats: Relative to their counterparts shared across all four donors, non-shared clonotypes exhibited diminished generation probabilities. Despite large depth, rarefaction showed incomplete sorted-subset sequencing.

The junction had 1 base not matched to a gene; V was cut back by 3 bases and J by 2 bases. The CDR3 loop spans 14 amino acids. CDR1 and CDR2 from the germline V gene are MGHRA and YSYEKL. The TCR sequence derives from a woman aged 25 to 39 in good health. The chain links TRBV4-1 to TRBJ2-7; 10 bases match TRBD1. The sequencing input was naive CD8+ T cells sorted from blood. CDR3 in DNA: TGCGCCAGCAGCCAGGGACAGGGGACCTACGAGCAGTACTTC. Its protein product is CASSQGQGTYEQYF.